The 20 T cell receptor beta chains below were found in one sample sequenced in a study of beta chain features in type 1 diabetes. As every portion of the isolated RNA was reverse transcribed, the sequencing read expressed TCRB transcripts. Using immunoSEQ multiplex PCR, the repertoire was profiled, and TCRdb retains in-frame clones only, with some absent. The table lists about 320,000 clones, approximately 15% of them singletons. The sequenced sample consisted of central memory CD4+ T cells from blood. The receptors stem from a man aged 25-45 years in good health.

The rearrangement joins TRBV4-3 to TRBJ1-1; no firm D call. Germline CDR1 reads LGHNA; CDR2 reads YSLEER. V lost 1 base and J 4 bases, leaving 10 bases between the germline ends. The CDR3 extends over 14 amino acids. This CDR3 reads CASSQGLEGTEAFF. In DNA form, the CDR3 reads TGCGCCAGCAGCCAAGGGTTGGAGGGCACTGAAGCTTTCTTT.

V and J are TRBV7-2 and TRBJ2-1, with D uncertain. The CDR3 sequence is 13 residues long. Germline-derived CDR1 and CDR2 are SGHTA and FQGNSA. The germline V and J ends were trimmed by 1 base and 4 bases, with 5 bases remaining between them. The CDR3 region is CASSLDRYNEQFF. Here the CDR3 DNA reads TGTGCCAGCAGCTTAGATCGGTACAATGAGCAGTTCTTC.

This clone came up a few times. The V and J genes are TRBV7-9 and TRBJ2-3, with a weak D call TRBD2 (5 bases). The ends were cut back, 5 bases at V and 4 bases at J, with 13 bases in the middle. The CDR3 contains 14 residues. The germline CDR1 and CDR2 sequences are SEHNR and FQNEAQ (reference sequence). CDR3 sequence: CASSPSSIADTQYF. CDR3 nucleotides: TGTGCCAGCAGCCCCTCTAGCATTGCAGATACGCAGTATTTT.

This clone was observed a few times. The chain combines TRBV6-5 with TRBJ1-1; TRBD1 is a possible D gene (5 bases). The ends were cut back, 6 bases at V and 4 bases at J, with 18 bases in the middle. This CDR3 comprises 15 residues. Germline V gene sequence: CDR1 MNHEY, CDR2 SVGAGI. CDR3 in DNA: TGTGCCAGCAGGGACACCCCCTACAAACTCACTGAAGCTTTCTTT. Translated: CASRDTPYKLTEAFF.

This chain links TRBV4-3 with TRBJ2-2; D is perhaps TRBD2 (6 bases). This CDR3 comprises 16 residues. Deletions cut 3 bases from V and 7 bases from J, with 18 bases between. Per the germline V gene, CDR1 is LGHNA and CDR2 is YSLEER. The CDR3 DNA sequence: TGCGCCAGCAGCCAGATGGGAGGCTTTCAGGGCGGGGAGCTGTTTTTT. This codes for CASSQMGGFQGGELFF.

The J gene is TRBJ1-4, the V gene TRBV5-6; 7 bases match TRBD1. The CDR3 is 17 residues long. Germline CDR1 SGHDT, CDR2 YYEEEE. Trimming took 2 bases from V and 4 from J; bases not matched to a gene: 11. CDR3 protein: CASSFGAGTVSNEKLFF. CDR3 in DNA: TGTGCCAGCAGCTTTGGAGCAGGGACAGTGAGTAATGAAAAACTGTTTTTT.

This clone was seen more than once but under ten times. The chain couples TRBV7-2 to TRBJ2-5; 10 bases map to TRBD1. The CDR3 totals 16 residues. J gave up 3 bases and V 1 base, and 5 bases lay outside the gene matches. The V gene's germline CDR1 is SGHTA and CDR2 FQGNSA. The CDR3 nucleotides read TGTGCCAGCAGCTTAGTCTTCGGGACAGGGGAAGAGACCCAGTACTTC. It translates to CASSLVFGTGEETQYF.

This clone was counted a few times. J is TRBJ2-3 and V is TRBV7-2, with 8 nucleotides matching TRBD2. V was pared by 7 bases and J by 10 bases, with 10 bases of the junction left unmatched. Germline V lookup: CDR1 SGHTA, CDR2 FQGNSA. This CDR3 has 13 residues. The CDR3 loop is CASTVGTSGAQYF. The CDR3 nucleotides are TGTGCCAGCACCGTCGGTACTAGCGGCGCGCAGTATTTT.

The chain recombines TRBV5-6 with TRBJ1-4; 9 nucleotides agree with TRBD1. The CDR3 covers 16 residues. In germline, CDR1 is SGHDT, CDR2 YYEEEE. After removal of 2 bases from V and 4 bases from J, the junction contained 6 bases not matched to a gene. Here the CDR3 DNA reads TGTGCCAGCAGCTTTCTAAGGACAGGGGTTAATGAAAAACTGTTTTTT. Its translation: CASSFLRTGVNEKLFF.

This clone was detected only a few times. V gene TRBV5-6 combines with J gene TRBJ2-5; TRBD2 agrees at 7 bases. Losses at the gene ends were 0 bases for V and 3 bases for J; bases not matched to a gene: 11. The CDR3 has 17 residues. CDR1 SGHDT and CDR2 YYEEEE come from the germline V gene. CDR3 DNA: TGTGCCAGCAGCTTGGACCTACACCTGGGAGGGGAAGAGACCCAGTACTTC. Its protein is CASSLDLHLGGEETQYF.

This clone was observed a few times. This chain links TRBV20-1 with TRBJ2-3; no clear D. V lost 3 bases and J 7 bases, leaving 8 bases between the germline ends. The length of the CDR3 is 11 residues. The germline V gene has CDR1 DFQATT and CDR2 SNEGSKA (reference sequence). DNA of the CDR3: TGCAGTGCTAGTATGCGTAATACGCAGTATTTT. Protein sequence: CSASMRNTQYF.

This clone appeared a few times. The rearrangement links TRBV27 to TRBJ2-7; a weak D match, TRBD2 (6 bases). From germline, CDR1 is MNHEY and CDR2 SMNVEV (reference sequence). The V end lost 3 bases, the J end lost 0 bases, and 12 bases lay between the germline ends. The CDR3 has 15 amino acids. CDR3 sequence reads: CASSLGGRGSYEQYF. Written as DNA, the CDR3 is TGTGCCAGCAGTTTGGGAGGCCGCGGCTCCTACGAGCAGTACTTC.

This clone was picked up a small number of times. The genes are TRBV27 and TRBJ2-7; unclear D gene. The CDR3 has 13 residues. From germline, CDR1 is MNHEY and CDR2 SMNVEV (reference sequence). Between the trimmed V and J ends, which lost 4 bases and 3 bases, there was a span of 10 bases. The CDR3, as DNA: TGTGCCAGCAGTTCCGACATAAGCTACGAGCAGTACTTC. It encodes CASSSDISYEQYF.

This clone was recorded a few times. This chain joins TRBV6-1 and TRBJ1-6; possible D gene TRBD1, 5 bases. Germline V CDR1 and CDR2: MNHNS, SASEGT. The CDR3 contains 13 residues. The ends were cut back, 9 bases at V and 8 bases at J, with 14 bases in the middle. CDR3 amino acids: CARGRDRDSPLHF. In DNA form, the CDR3 reads TGTGCCAGGGGAAGGGACCGAGATTCACCCCTCCACTTT.

In this sample, this clone turned up a few times. The chain is built from TRBV9 and TRBJ2-3; 7 bases are a match to TRBD2. The junction had 6 bases not matched to a gene; V was cut back by 0 bases and J by 2 bases. Per the germline V gene, CDR1 is SGDLS and CDR2 is YYNGEE. The CDR3 spans 16 residues. CDR3 sequence: CASSVDPAGITDTQYF. The CDR3 coding sequence is TGTGCCAGCAGCGTAGATCCAGCGGGGATCACAGATACGCAGTATTTT.

The rearrangement links TRBV6-5 to TRBJ2-7, with D uncertain. Germline loops: CDR1 MNHEY, CDR2 SVGAGI. Trimming removed 6 bases from V and 4 bases from J, with 7 bases in between. The CDR3 contains 11 residues. In DNA form, the CDR3 reads TGTGCCAGCAGGAAAAAGTACGAGCAGTACTTC. The encoded protein is CASRKKYEQYF.

This clone has a count of ten or more. The V call is TRBV15, the J call TRBJ2-6; no clear D. Germline lookup yields CDR1 LNHNV and CDR2 YYDKDF (reference sequence). CDR3 size: 15 residues. V was clipped by 5 bases and J by 1 base, with 9 bases between them. CDR3 loop: CATSGRLSGANVLTF. CDR3 DNA: TGTGCCACCAGCGGAAGGTTGTCTGGGGCCAACGTCCTGACTTTC.

The chain recombines TRBV5-4 with TRBJ2-7, with 12 bases identical to TRBD1. Trimming at V came to 4 bases and at J to 2 bases, leaving 4 bases not matched to a gene. Germline assignment: CDR1 SGHNT and CDR2 YYREEE (reference sequence). The length of the CDR3 is 15 residues. DNA for the CDR3: TGTGCCAGCAGCCAAGGGACAGGGGGCCCCTACGAGCAGTACGTC. The encoded protein is CASSQGTGGPYEQYV.

The V call is TRBV11-1, the J call TRBJ2-7, with D maybe TRBD1 (6 bases). Germline V CDR1 and CDR2: SGHAT, FQDESV (reference sequence). Trimming shortened V by 1 base and J by 6 bases, and 16 bases separated the two germline ends. The CDR3 runs 15 residues. Written as DNA, the CDR3 is TGTGCCAGCAGCTTAGGGCAGGGGTACGGGCGCGAGCAGTACGTC. Translation gives CASSLGQGYGREQYV.

As DNA, the CDR3 is TGTGCCAGCAGCGCCACACGGAAGGGTACAGATACGCAGTATTTT. Its translation: CASSATRKGTDTQYF. The rearrangement joins TRBV9 to TRBJ2-3, with no clear D. The length of the CDR3 is 15 residues. Between the trimmed V and J ends, which lost 3 bases and 3 bases, there was a span of 14 bases. The germline CDR1 and CDR2 sequences are SGDLS and YYNGEE.